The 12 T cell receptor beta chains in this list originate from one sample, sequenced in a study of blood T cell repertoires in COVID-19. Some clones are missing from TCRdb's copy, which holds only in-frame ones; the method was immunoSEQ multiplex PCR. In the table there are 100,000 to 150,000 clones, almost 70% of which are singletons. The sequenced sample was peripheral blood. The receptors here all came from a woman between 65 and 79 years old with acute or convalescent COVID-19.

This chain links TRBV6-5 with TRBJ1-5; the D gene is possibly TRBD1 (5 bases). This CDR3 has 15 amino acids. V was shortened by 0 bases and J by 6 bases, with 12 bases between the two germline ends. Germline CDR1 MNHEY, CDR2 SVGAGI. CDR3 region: CASSYSGGAGQPQHF. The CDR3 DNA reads TGTGCCAGCAGTTACTCGGGTGGGGCCGGTCAGCCCCAGCATTTT.

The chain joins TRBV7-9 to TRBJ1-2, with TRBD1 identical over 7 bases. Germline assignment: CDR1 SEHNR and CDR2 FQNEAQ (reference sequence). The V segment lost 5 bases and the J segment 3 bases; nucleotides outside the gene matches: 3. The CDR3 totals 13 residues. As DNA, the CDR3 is TGTGCCAGCAGCCTAGGGACAGACTATGGCTACACCTTC. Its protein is CASSLGTDYGYTF.

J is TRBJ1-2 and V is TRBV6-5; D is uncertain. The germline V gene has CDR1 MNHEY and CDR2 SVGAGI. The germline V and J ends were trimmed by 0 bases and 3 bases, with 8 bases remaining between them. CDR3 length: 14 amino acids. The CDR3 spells CASSYSTRDYGYTF. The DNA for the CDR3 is TGTGCCAGCAGTTACTCGACGAGGGACTATGGCTACACCTTC.

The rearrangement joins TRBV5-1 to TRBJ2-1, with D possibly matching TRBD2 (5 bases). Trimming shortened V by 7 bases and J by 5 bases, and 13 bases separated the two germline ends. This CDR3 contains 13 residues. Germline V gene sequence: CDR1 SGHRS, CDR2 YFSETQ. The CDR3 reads CASGSPGNNEQFF. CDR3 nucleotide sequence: TGCGCCAGCGGGAGTCCGGGGAACAATGAGCAGTTCTTC.

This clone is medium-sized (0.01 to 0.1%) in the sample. CDR3 residues: CASSLGTALSNQPQHF. The CDR3 DNA reads TGTGCCAGCAGCTTGGGGACAGCACTTAGCAATCAGCCCCAGCATTTT. J is TRBJ1-5 and V is TRBV5-6; possible D gene TRBD1, 6 bases. There are 16 residues in the CDR3. The V end lost 0 bases, the J end lost 0 bases, and 10 bases lay between the germline ends. Germline CDR1 and CDR2: SGHDT and YYEEEE.

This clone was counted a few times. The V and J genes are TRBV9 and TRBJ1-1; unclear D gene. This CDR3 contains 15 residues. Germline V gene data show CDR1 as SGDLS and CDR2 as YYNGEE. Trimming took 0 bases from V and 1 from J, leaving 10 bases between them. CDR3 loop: CASSVVQPWNTEAFF. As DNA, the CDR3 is TGTGCCAGCAGCGTAGTACAGCCTTGGAACACTGAAGCTTTCTTT.

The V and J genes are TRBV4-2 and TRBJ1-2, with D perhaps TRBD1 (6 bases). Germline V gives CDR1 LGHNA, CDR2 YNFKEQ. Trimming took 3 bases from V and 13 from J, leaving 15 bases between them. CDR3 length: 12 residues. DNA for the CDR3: TGTGCCAGCAGCCACCAACGGGGGGGCGTCACCTTC. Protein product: CASSHQRGGVTF.

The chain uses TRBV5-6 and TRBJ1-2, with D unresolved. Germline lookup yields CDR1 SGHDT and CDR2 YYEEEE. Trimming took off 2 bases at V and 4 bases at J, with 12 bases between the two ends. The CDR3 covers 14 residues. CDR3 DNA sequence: TGTGCCAGCAGCTTTGGGAGGGATCGCTATGGCTACACCTTC. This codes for CASSFGRDRYGYTF.

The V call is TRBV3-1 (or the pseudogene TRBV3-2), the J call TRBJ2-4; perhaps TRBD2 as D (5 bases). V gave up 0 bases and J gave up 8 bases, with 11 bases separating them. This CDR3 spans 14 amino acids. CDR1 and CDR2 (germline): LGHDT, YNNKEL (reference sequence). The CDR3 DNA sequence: TGTGCCAGCAGCCAAGATGTGATGGGAGACATTCAGTACTTC. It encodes CASSQDVMGDIQYF.

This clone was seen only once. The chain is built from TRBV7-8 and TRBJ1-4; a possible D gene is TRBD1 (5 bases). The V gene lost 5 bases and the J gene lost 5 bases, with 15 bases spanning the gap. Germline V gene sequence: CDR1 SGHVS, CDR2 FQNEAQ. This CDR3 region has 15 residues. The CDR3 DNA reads TGTGCCAGCAGCCTATTCAAGGGACTCAATGAAAAACTGTTTTTT. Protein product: CASSLFKGLNEKLFF.

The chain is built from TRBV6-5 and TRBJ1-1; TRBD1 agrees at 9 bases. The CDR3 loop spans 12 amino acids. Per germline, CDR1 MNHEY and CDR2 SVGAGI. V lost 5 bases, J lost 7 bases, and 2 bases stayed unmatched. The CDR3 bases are TGTGCCAGCAGTCAGGACAGGGGTGAAGCTTTCTTT. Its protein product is CASSQDRGEAFF.

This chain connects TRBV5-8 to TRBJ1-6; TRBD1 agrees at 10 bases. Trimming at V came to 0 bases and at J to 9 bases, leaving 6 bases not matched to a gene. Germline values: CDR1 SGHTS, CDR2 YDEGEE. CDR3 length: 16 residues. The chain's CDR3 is CASSLARGQGISPLHF. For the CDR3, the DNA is TGTGCCAGCAGCTTGGCCCGGGGACAGGGGATTTCACCCCTCCACTTT. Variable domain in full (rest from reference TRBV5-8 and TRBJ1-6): EAGVTQSPTHLIKTRGQQATLRCSPISGHTSVYWYQQALGLGLQFLLWYDEGEERNRGNFPPRFSGRQFPNYSSELNVNALELEDSALYLCASSLARGQGISPLHFGNGTRLTVT.